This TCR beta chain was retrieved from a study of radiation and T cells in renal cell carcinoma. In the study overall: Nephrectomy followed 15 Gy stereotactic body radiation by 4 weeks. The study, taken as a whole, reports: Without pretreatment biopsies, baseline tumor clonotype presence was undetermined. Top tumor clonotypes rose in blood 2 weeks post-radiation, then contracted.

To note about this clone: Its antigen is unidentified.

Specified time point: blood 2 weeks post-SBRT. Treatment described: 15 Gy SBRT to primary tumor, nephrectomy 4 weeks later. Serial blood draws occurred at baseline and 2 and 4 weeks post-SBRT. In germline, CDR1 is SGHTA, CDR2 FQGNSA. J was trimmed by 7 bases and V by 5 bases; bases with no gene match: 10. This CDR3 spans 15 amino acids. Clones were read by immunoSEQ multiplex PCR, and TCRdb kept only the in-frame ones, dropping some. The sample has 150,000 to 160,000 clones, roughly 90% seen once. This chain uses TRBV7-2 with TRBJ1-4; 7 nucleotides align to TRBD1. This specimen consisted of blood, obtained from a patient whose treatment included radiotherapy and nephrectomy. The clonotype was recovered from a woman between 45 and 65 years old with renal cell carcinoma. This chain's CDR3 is CASSPLTGSGEKLFF. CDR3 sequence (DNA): TGTGCCAGCAGCCCATTGACAGGGTCGGGTGAAAAACTGTTTTTT.